This T cell receptor (beta chain) was recovered during a study of blood T cell repertoires in COVID-19. Across the whole study: Material from acute and convalescent COVID-19 was sourced from the United States, Italy and Spain. The analysed material was cDNA or gDNA that came from T cells, B-cell-depleted T cells, or PBMCs.

Seattle patients were enrolled during active infection and followed longitudinally. The CDR3 contains 15 residues. CDR1 and CDR2 (germline): SEHNR, FQNEAQ (reference sequence). The J segment lost 3 bases and the V segment lost 1 base, leaving 3 bases of the junction unmatched. Per the original methods: Scientists estimated how many nucleated cells there were by amplifying reference gene primers. Libraries were prepared by immunoSEQ multiplex PCR; TCRdb keeps only in-frame clonotypes and omits some of them. The D gene and trimming were derived from the DNA, and the V and J assignments and clone size from that table. This table holds approximately 120,000 clones, approximately 85% found once. This clone showed up just once.

This TCR derives from a woman of 80 years or more with COVID-19, enrolled during active disease. The chain combines TRBV7-9 with TRBJ2-4; 7 bases are shared with TRBD1. What was sequenced was peripheral blood. The CDR3 DNA reads TGTGCCAGCAGCTTAGTATCAGGGGGCAAAAACATTCAGTACTTC. This encodes CASSLVSGGKNIQYF. The full variable domain, in which reference TRBV7-9 and TRBJ2-4 provide the parts outside the CDR3, is DTGVSQNPRHKITKRGQNVTFRCDPISEHNRLYWYRQTLGQGPEFLTYFQNEAQLEKSRLLSDRFSAERPKGSFSTLEIQRTEQGDSAMYLCASSLVSGGKNIQYFGAGTRLSVL.